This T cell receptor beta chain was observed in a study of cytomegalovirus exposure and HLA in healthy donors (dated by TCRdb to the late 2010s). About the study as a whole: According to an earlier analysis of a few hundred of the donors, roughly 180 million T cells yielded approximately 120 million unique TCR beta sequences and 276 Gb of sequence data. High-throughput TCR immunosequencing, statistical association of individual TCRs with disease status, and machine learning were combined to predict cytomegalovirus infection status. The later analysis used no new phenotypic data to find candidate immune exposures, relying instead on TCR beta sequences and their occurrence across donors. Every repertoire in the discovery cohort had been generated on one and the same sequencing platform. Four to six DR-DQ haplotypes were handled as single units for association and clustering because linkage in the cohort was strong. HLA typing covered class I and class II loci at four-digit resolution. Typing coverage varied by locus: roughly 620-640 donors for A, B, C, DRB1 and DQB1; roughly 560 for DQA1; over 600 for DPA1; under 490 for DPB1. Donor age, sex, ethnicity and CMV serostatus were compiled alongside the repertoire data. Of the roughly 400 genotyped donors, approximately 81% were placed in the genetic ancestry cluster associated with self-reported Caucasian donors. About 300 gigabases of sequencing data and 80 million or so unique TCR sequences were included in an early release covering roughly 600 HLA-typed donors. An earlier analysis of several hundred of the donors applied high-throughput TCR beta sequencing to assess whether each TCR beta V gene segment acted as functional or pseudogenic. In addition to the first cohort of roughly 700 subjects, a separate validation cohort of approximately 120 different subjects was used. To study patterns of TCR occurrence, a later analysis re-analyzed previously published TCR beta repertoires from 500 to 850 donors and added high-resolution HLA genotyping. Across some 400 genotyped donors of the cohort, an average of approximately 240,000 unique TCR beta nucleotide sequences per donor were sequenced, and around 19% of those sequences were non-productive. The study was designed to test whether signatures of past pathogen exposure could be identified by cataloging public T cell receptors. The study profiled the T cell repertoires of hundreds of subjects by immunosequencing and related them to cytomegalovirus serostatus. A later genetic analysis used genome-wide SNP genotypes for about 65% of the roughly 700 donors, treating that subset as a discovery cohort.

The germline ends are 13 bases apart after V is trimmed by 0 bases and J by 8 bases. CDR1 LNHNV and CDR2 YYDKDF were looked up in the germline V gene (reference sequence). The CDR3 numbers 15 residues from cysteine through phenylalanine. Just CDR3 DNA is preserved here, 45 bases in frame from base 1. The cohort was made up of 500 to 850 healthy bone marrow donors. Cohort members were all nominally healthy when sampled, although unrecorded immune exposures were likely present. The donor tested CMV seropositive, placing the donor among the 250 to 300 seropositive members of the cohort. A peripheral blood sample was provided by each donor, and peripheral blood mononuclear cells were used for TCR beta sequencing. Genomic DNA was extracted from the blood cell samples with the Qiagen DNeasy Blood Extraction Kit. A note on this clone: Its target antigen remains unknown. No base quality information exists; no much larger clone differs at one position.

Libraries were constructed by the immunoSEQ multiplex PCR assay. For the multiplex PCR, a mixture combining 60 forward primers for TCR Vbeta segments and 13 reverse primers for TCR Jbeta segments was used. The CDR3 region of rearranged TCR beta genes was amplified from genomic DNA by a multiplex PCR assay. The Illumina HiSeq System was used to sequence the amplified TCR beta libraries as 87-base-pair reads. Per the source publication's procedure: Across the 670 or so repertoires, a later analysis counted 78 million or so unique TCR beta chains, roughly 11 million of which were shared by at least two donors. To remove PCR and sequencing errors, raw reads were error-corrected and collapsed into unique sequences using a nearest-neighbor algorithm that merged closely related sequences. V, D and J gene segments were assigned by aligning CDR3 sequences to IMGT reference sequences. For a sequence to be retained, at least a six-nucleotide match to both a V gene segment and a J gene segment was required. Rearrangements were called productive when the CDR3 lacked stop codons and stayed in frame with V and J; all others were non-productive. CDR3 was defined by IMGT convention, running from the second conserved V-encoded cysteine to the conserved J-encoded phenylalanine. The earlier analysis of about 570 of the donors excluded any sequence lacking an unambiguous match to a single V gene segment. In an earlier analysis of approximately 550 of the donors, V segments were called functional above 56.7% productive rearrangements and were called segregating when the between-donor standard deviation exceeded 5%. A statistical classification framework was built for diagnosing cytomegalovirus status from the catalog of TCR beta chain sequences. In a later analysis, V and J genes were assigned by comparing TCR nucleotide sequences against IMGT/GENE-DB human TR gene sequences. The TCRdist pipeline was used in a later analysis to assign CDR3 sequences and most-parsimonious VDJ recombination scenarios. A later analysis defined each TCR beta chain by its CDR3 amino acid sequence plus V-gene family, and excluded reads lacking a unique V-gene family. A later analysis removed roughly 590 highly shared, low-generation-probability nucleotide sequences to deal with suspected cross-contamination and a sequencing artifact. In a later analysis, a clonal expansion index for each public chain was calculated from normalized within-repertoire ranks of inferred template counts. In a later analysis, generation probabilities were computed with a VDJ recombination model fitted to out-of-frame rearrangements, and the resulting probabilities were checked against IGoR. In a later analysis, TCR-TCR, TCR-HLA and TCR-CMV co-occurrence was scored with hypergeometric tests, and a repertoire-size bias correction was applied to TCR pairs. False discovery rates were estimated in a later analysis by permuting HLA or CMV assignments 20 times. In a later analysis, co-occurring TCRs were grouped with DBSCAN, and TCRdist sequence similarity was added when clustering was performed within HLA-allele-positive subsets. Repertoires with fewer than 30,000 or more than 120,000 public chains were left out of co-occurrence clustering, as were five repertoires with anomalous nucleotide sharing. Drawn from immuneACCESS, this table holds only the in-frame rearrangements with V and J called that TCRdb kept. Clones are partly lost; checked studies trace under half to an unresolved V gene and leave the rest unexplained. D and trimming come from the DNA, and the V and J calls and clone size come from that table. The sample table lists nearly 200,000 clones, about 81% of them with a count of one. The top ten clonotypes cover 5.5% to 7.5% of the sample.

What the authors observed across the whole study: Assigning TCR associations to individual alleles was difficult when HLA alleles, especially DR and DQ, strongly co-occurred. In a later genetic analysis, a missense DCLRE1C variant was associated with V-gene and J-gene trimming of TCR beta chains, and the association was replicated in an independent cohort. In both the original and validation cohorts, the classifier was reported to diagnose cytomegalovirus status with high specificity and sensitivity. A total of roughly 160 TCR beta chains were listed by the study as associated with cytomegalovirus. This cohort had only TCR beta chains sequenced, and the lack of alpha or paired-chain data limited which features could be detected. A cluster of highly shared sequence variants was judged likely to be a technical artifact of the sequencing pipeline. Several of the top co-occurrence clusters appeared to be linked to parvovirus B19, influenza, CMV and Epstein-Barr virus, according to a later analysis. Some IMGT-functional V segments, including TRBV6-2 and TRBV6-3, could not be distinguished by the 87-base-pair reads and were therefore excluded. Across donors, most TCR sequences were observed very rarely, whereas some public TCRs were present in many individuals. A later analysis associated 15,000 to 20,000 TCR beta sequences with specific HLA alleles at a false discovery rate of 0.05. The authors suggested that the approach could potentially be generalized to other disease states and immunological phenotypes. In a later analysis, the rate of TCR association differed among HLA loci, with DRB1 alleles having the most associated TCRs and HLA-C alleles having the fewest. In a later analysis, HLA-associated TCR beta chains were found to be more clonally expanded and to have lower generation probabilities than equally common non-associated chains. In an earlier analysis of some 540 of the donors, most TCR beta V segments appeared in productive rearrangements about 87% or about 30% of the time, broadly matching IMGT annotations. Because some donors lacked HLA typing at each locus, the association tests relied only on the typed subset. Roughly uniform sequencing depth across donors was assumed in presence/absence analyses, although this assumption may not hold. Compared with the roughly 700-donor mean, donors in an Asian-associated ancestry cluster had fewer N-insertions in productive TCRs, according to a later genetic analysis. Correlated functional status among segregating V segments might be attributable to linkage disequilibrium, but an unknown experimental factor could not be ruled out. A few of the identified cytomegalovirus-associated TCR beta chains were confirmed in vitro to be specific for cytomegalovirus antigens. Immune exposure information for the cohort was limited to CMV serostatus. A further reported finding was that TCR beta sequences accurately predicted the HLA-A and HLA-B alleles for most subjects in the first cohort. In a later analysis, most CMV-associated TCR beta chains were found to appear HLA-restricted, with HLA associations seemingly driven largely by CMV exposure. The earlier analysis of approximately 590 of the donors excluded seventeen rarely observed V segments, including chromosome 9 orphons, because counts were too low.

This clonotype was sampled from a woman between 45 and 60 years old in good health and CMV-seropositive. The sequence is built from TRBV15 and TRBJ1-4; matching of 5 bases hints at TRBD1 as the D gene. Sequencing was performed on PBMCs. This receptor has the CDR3 CATSRDIPGNEKLFF. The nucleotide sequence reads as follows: TGTGCCACCAGCAGAGATATCCCAGGGAACGAAAAACTGTTTTTT.